This T cell receptor beta chain stems from a study of human T cells and chemical hapten exposure. About the research overall: The patch tests put 0.01% DPC on the skin of the upper back and were read 6 days later. The study, taken as a whole, reports: Versus controls, expanded TCRs had significantly more large CDR3 similarity clusters.

A few counts support this clonotype. What it binds is not known. MiXCR, run by TCRdb on the RACE reads, gives a single entry per CDR3 protein. The sample records some 400,000 distinct CDR3 sequences, roughly 5.3% being singletons. Time point given: pre-sensitization, week 0. The treatment: therapeutic diphenylcyclopropenone sensitization with weekly scalp DPC. Total RNA was extracted from unfractionated whole blood. Germline values: CDR1 SGHKS, CDR2 YYEKEE (reference sequence). Trimming shortened V by 4 bases and J by 0 bases, and 18 bases separated the two germline ends. The CDR3 runs 17 residues. The receptor was derived from a woman between 50 and 59 years old with alopecia areata. Some clones in this sample may be carry-over from other donors' samples. The chain employs TRBV5-5 and TRBJ2-3; D remains ambiguous. Sequenced here: whole blood, sampled in connection with sensitization to the hapten diphenylcyclopropenone (DPC). The CDR3 is CASSPKSYRASTDTQYF. CDR3 nucleotides: TGTGCCAGCAGCCCTAAAAGCTACCGCGCTAGCACAGATACGCAGTATTTT.